A selection of T cell receptor beta chains follows, all from one sample in a study of cytomegalovirus exposure and HLA in healthy donors. Here immunoSEQ multiplex PCR was the method, and the copy in TCRdb shows in-frame clones only, minus some. The sample records fewer than 120,000 clones, nearly 80% being singletons. Sequencing input: PBMCs. These receptors were obtained from a woman between 25 and 40 years old in good health and CMV-seronegative. Each CDR3 is given with its conserved first and last residue. The D gene is left open where the match is weak. The size field is filled for only some rows; it gives once, few, many or a size class.

D: TRBD2; V: TRBV5-1; size: -; J: TRBJ2-1; CDR3: CASSLLVGGISNEQFF; DNA: TGCGCCAGCAGCTTGTTAGTGGGGGGGATCTCCAATGAGCAGTTCTTC
D: -; V: TRBV11-3; size: -; J: TRBJ2-7; CDR3: CASSLDRQATYEQYF; DNA: TGTGCCAGCAGCTTAGACAGACAGGCGACCTACGAGCAGTACTTC
D: TRBD2; V: TRBV6-1; size: -; J: TRBJ2-7; CDR3: CASSARTPGLAGPSYEQYF; DNA: TGTGCCAGCAGTGCACGGACCCCGGGACTAGCGGGGCCCTCCTACGAGCAGTACTTC
D: -; V: TRBV5-6; size: -; J: TRBJ1-1; CDR3: CASSRRRGFGAFF; DNA: TGTGCCAGCAGCCGACGGAGGGGTTTTGGAGCTTTCTTT
D: -; V: TRBV7-9; size: once; J: TRBJ2-5; CDR3: CASSLPGQHPQETQYF; DNA: TGTGCCAGCAGCTTACCCGGACAGCACCCACAAGAGACCCAGTACTTC
D: -; V: TRBV5-8; size: -; J: TRBJ1-1; CDR3: CASSALVGGARGTEAFF; DNA: TGTGCCAGCAGCGCACTCGTGGGGGGGGCGCGCGGCACTGAAGCTTTCTTT
D: -; V: TRBV25-1; size: -; J: TRBJ1-5; CDR3: CASSEAGAGNQPQHF; DNA: TGTGCCAGCAGTGAAGCGGGAGCGGGCAATCAGCCCCAGCATTTT
D: -; V: TRBV5-1; size: -; J: TRBJ2-7; CDR3: CASSLTDSYEQYF; DNA: TGCGCCAGCAGCTTGACAGACTCCTACGAGCAGTACTTC
D: -; V: TRBV7-6; size: -; J: TRBJ1-6; CDR3: CASSLRGGSNNSPLHF; DNA: TGTGCCAGCAGCTTACGGGGGGGCTCCAATAATTCACCCCTCCACTTT
D: -; V: TRBV4-2; size: -; J: TRBJ1-5; CDR3: CASSQDLGEGLAQPQHF; DNA: TGTGCCAGCAGCCAAGATCTAGGGGAGGGATTAGCTCAGCCCCAGCATTTT
D: -; V: TRBV9; size: -; J: TRBJ2-5; CDR3: CASNRRDGETQYF; DNA: TGTGCCAGCAATCGGCGGGACGGGGAGACCCAGTACTTC
D: -; V: TRBV2; size: -; J: TRBJ2-4; CDR3: CASRYQGPRNIQYF; DNA: TGTGCCAGCAGATATCAGGGGCCCCGGAACATTCAGTACTTC
D: -; V: TRBV2; size: -; J: TRBJ2-6; CDR3: CASTGKISGANILTF; DNA: TGTGCCAGCACAGGAAAGATATCTGGGGCCAACATCCTGACTTTC
D: TRBD1; V: TRBV6-1; size: -; J: TRBJ1-2; CDR3: CATLTGVYGYTF; DNA: TGTGCCACCTTGACAGGGGTCTATGGCTACACCTTC
D: TRBD1; V: TRBV4-2; size: -; J: TRBJ1-5; CDR3: CASSQDRGNQPQHF; DNA: TGTGCCAGCAGCCAGGACAGGGGCAATCAGCCCCAGCATTTT
D: TRBD2; V: TRBV7-2; size: -; J: TRBJ2-7; CDR3: CASSPGLAGGRQYF; DNA: TGTGCCAGCAGCCCGGGGCTAGCGGGAGGGCGACAGTACTTC
D: TRBD1; V: TRBV29-1; size: few; J: TRBJ1-4; CDR3: CSFGQGLNEKLFF; DNA: TGCAGCTTTGGACAGGGGCTTAATGAAAAACTGTTTTTT
D: -; V: TRBV25-1; size: -; J: TRBJ1-1; CDR3: CASSAGVGAFF; DNA: TGTGCCAGCAGTGCCGGGGTCGGAGCTTTCTTT
D: TRBD1; V: TRBV6-1; size: -; J: TRBJ2-7; CDR3: CASSQRTGGGYEQYF; DNA: TGTGCCAGCAGTCAACGCACAGGGGGCGGGTACGAGCAGTACTTC
D: -; V: TRBV6-1; size: -; J: TRBJ1-5; CDR3: CASSESRRGNQPQHF; DNA: TGTGCCAGCAGTGAATCTAGGAGGGGCAATCAGCCCCAGCATTTT
D: -; V: TRBV14; size: -; J: TRBJ2-5; CDR3: CASSQDYHRTQYF; DNA: TGTGCCAGCAGCCAAGACTACCATCGGACCCAGTACTTC
D: -; V: TRBV29-1; size: once; J: TRBJ1-2; CDR3: CSWGDLYGYTF; DNA: TGCAGCTGGGGAGACCTCTATGGCTACACCTTC
D: -; V: TRBV7-9; size: -; J: TRBJ2-1; CDR3: CASSLLASDEQFF; DNA: TGTGCCAGCAGCTTACTTGCTAGCGATGAGCAGTTCTTC
D: TRBD1; V: TRBV5-1; size: -; J: TRBJ1-5; CDR3: CASSRTPNDREIGNQPQHF; DNA: TGCGCCAGCAGCCGAACCCCGAATGACAGGGAAATAGGCAATCAGCCCCAGCATTTT